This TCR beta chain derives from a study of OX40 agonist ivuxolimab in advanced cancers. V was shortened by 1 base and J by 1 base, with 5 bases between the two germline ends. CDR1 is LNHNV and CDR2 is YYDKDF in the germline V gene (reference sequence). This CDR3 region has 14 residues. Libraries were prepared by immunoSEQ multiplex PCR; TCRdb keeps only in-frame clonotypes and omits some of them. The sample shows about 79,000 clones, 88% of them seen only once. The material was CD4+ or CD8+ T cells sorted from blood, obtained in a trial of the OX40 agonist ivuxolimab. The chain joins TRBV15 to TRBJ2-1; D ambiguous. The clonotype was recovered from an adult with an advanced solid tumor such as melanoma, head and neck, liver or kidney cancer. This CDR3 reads CATSRVESYNEQFF. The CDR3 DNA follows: TGTGCCACCAGCAGAGTTGAGTCCTACAATGAGCAGTTCTTC.